The 4 T cell receptor beta chains listed next were all sequenced from one sample in a study of blood T cell repertoires in COVID-19. Produced via immunoSEQ multiplex PCR; TCRdb's table is partial and in-frame only. The top ten clones hold around 0.86% of a sample with roughly 230,000 clones, nearly 95% of them seen once. Material: peripheral blood. The receptors were gathered from a man aged 25 to 40 with COVID-19, enrolled during active disease.

V and J are TRBV19 and TRBJ1-1, with D possibly being TRBD1 (5 bases). Between the trimmed V and J ends, which lost 2 bases and 3 bases, there was a span of 10 bases. Germline assignment: CDR1 LNHDA and CDR2 SQIVND (reference sequence). The CDR3 consists of 14 residues. CDR3 nucleotides: TGTGCCAGTAGTATAACCGGGGGGTACACTGAAGCTTTCTTT. The encoded protein is CASSITGGYTEAFF.

The chain combines TRBV5-1 with TRBJ2-5; 8 positions agree with TRBD1. J lost 1 base, V lost 6 bases, and 8 bases had no gene match. The CDR3 is 15 amino acids. CDR1 and CDR2 (germline): SGHRS, YFSETQ. Here the CDR3 reads CASKLTGAFQETQYF. DNA of the CDR3: TGCGCCAGCAAGCTGACAGGGGCCTTCCAAGAGACCCAGTACTTC. The whole variable domain, remainder taken from reference TRBV5-1 and TRBJ2-5, is KAGVTQTPRYLIKTRGQQVTLSCSPISGHRSVSWYQQTPGQGLQFLFEYFSETQRNKGNFPGRFSGRQFSNSRSEMNVSTLELGDSALYLCASKLTGAFQETQYFGPGTRLLVL.

The chain carries TRBV2 and TRBJ2-1; possibly TRBD1 for D (6 bases). The CDR3 is 14 residues long. Trimming pared 5 bases from V and 5 bases from J, leaving 13 bases between. Germline V gene sequence: CDR1 SNHLY, CDR2 FYNNEI. CDR3 coding DNA: TGTGCCAGCAGTATTGGGGGCCTAAACAATGAGCAGTTCTTC. This translates into CASSIGGLNNEQFF.

This chain uses TRBV20-1 with TRBJ1-2; unclear D gene. V was trimmed by 3 bases and J by 8 bases, leaving 16 bases between them. Germline V gene data show CDR1 as DFQATT and CDR2 as SNEGSKA (reference sequence). The CDR3 totals 13 residues. This CDR3 reads CSASSGPSFGYTF. The CDR3 bases are TGCAGTGCTAGTAGCGGGCCTTCCTTCGGCTACACCTTC.